The 14 T cell receptor beta chains presented below share a single source sample, sequenced in a study of cytotoxic CD8 clonotypes in ibrutinib-treated CLL. TCRdb keeps only in-frame clones here, not all; method: immunoSEQ multiplex PCR. The sample shows more than 200,000 clones, about three quarters of them seen only once. Sequenced here: PBMCs, sampled after 12 months of ibrutinib treatment. Receptors originate from a human donor with chronic lymphocytic leukemia.

There are many counts of this clone. This chain links TRBV5-4 with TRBJ2-6, with D unresolved. The germline V gene encodes CDR1 SGHNT and CDR2 YYREEE (reference sequence). The germline V and J ends were trimmed by 8 bases and 4 bases, with 22 bases remaining between them. The CDR3 loop spans 17 amino acids. The CDR3 DNA reads TGTGCCAGTCCCCAAGGACCGGTAGATGCAGGGGCCAACGTCCTGACTTTC. Translating it yields CASPQGPVDAGANVLTF. Full variable domain (rest looked up from reference TRBV5-4 and TRBJ2-6): ETGVTQSPTHLIKTRGQQVTLRCSSQSGHNTVSWYQQALGQGPQFIFQYYREEENGRGNFPPRFSGLQFPNYSSELNVNALELDDSALYLCASPQGPVDAGANVLTFGAGSRLTVL.

The CDR3 loop is CASSRRRGATTGELFF. The CDR3 DNA follows: TGTGCCAGCAGCAGGCGGCGGGGGGCCACCACCGGGGAGCTGTTTTTT. The V call is TRBV2, the J call TRBJ2-2; 8 bases agree with TRBD2. Trimming at V came to 6 bases and at J to 4 bases, leaving 10 bases not matched to a gene. There are 16 residues in the CDR3. Germline V gene data show CDR1 as SNHLY and CDR2 as FYNNEI.

The chain couples TRBV7-2 to TRBJ1-5; D is unresolved. The CDR3 loop spans 15 amino acids. In germline, CDR1 is SGHTA, CDR2 FQGNSA. V was cut by 5 bases and J by 0 bases, with 11 bases left in between. CDR3 protein: CASSPEKHSNQPQHF. The CDR3 DNA sequence: TGTGCCAGCAGCCCCGAAAAGCATAGCAATCAGCCCCAGCATTTT.

The chain is built from TRBV7-2 and TRBJ1-1, with D possibly TRBD1 on 6 matching bases. Trimming stripped 1 base from V and 2 bases from J, with 11 bases between. CDR3 length equals 15 residues. Germline V gene lookup returns CDR1 SGHTA and CDR2 FQGNSA. This CDR3 is CASSLVGGSNTEAFF. For the CDR3, the DNA is TGTGCCAGCAGCTTAGTGGGGGGCTCTAACACTGAAGCTTTCTTT.

This clone has just a few counts. The chain uses TRBV28 and TRBJ1-5; D is unclear. V was clipped by 3 bases and J by 1 base, with 7 bases between them. The CDR3 is made up of 14 amino acids. Looked up from germline, CDR1 is MDHEN and CDR2 is SYDVKM. CDR3 DNA: TGTGCCAGCAGTTTGGCCAGGAGCAATCAGCCCCAGCATTTT. Amino acid sequence: CASSLARSNQPQHF.

This CDR3 is CASSQDGAWGRPSTNEQFF. CDR3 bases: TGTGCCAGCAGCCAAGATGGGGCCTGGGGCAGGCCCTCGACCAATGAGCAGTTCTTC. The chain recombines TRBV4-2 with TRBJ2-1, with D perhaps TRBD1 (5 bases). Trimming shortened V by 0 bases and J by 6 bases, and 24 bases separated the two germline ends. CDR1 and CDR2 (germline): LGHNA, YNFKEQ. The length of the CDR3 is 19 residues.

The chain carries TRBV9 and TRBJ2-1; 8 bases match TRBD1. Trimming cost V 0 bases and J 7 bases; bases outside gene matches: 6. This CDR3 spans 15 amino acids. Germline lookup yields CDR1 SGDLS and CDR2 YYNGEE. The CDR3 region has the DNA TGTGCCAGCAGCGTAGCGGGACAGGAGCGAAATGAGCAGTTCTTC. Translation gives CASSVAGQERNEQFF.

The CDR3 nucleotides read TGTGCCAGCAGTTACGGGGGTTCGAGCAATCAGCCCCAGCATTTT. As protein: CASSYGGSSNQPQHF. The genes are TRBV6-5 and TRBJ1-5, with D perhaps matching TRBD1 (5 bases). The V gene's germline CDR1 is MNHEY and CDR2 SVGAGI. The CDR3 runs to 15 residues. Trimming took off 2 bases at V and 1 base at J, with 9 bases between the two ends.

The chain couples TRBV27 to TRBJ2-1, with TRBD2 matching over 12 bases. V gave up 0 bases and J gave up 7 bases; unmatched junction bases: 1. The CDR3 totals 15 residues. Germline assignment: CDR1 MNHEY and CDR2 SMNVEV (reference sequence). The CDR3 DNA sequence: TGTGCCAGCAGTTTATCAGGACTAGCGGGAAATGAGCAGTTCTTC. This translates into CASSLSGLAGNEQFF.

This rearrangement joins TRBV27 to TRBJ1-2; TRBD1 matches 10 bases. V lost 8 bases and J lost 6; bases outside the gene matches: 6. This CDR3 is 13 amino acids long. The germline gives CDR1 MNHEY, CDR2 SMNVEV (reference sequence). CDR3 amino acids: CASRRDRGDGYTF. As DNA, the CDR3 is TGTGCCAGCCGACGGGACAGGGGAGATGGCTACACCTTC.

There are a few counts of this clone. The chain couples TRBV4-3 to TRBJ2-7; possibly TRBD1 for D (5 bases). Looked up from germline, CDR1 is LGHNA and CDR2 is YSLEER. The CDR3 is 16 amino acids. Deletions cut 0 bases from V and 2 bases from J, with 14 bases between. This CDR3 reads CASSQDPQGWTYEQYF. The CDR3 DNA sequence: TGCGCCAGCAGCCAAGATCCGCAGGGATGGACCTACGAGCAGTACTTC.

Comments on this clone: A read error may produce the germline difference seen at one junction end. The chain recombines TRBV20-1 with TRBJ1-5; possible D gene TRBD1, 5 bases. This CDR3 spans 11 amino acids. Germline CDR1 reads DFQATT; CDR2 reads SNEGSKA (reference sequence). This CDR3 reads CVAGIVQPQHF. The CDR3, as DNA: TGTGTTGCAGGGATAGTACAGCCCCAGCATTTT.

The chain uses TRBV4-2 and TRBJ2-1, with D possibly matching TRBD2 (5 bases). Per germline, CDR1 LGHNA and CDR2 YNFKEQ. The CDR3 totals 16 residues. V gave up 3 bases and J gave up 2 bases, with 14 bases separating them. CDR3 bases: TGTGCCAGCAGCCAGGCTCCGGGGAAGGCCTACAATGAGCAGTTCTTC. This codes for CASSQAPGKAYNEQFF.

The V call is TRBV4-3, the J call TRBJ1-2; D is possibly TRBD1 (6 bases). This CDR3 spans 15 amino acids. The germline V gene has CDR1 LGHNA and CDR2 YSLEER. With 4 bases removed from V and 3 bases from J, the gap between germline ends came to 15 bases. The CDR3 protein is CASSRTTGMDYGYTF. The DNA for the CDR3 is TGCGCCAGCAGCCGAACTACAGGGATGGACTATGGCTACACCTTC.